Listed below are T cell receptor beta chains from one sample, sequenced in a study of CD8 T cells in ankylosing spondylitis. TCRdb redid the calling of the 5' RACE reads with MiXCR, one entry per CDR3 protein. The sample records approximately 540,000 distinct CDR3 sequences, roughly 13% being singletons. Sample: blood, either unsorted or a sorted T cell fraction (not recorded which). The receptors were sampled from a male donor with ankylosing spondylitis. The CDR3 runs from the conserved cysteine through the conserved F or W. D genes are given only for firm matches. The size field is filled for only some rows; it gives once, few, many or a size class.

size,V,D,J,CDR3,DNA
NA,TRBV29-1,TRBD1,TRBJ2-2,CSVYRDSWGGELFF,TGCAGCGTTTATCGGGACAGCTGGGGCGGGGAGCTGTTTTTT
NA,TRBV5-1,NA,TRBJ1-6,CASRPLAPLHF,TGCGCCAGCAGGCCATTGGCACCCCTCCACTTT
few,TRBV11-2,NA,TRBJ2-1,CASSLGLGRVRIYNEQFF,TGTGCCAGCAGCTTAGGCCTGGGCAGGGTAAGGATCTACAATGAGCAGTTCTTC
many,TRBV12-3/TRBV12-4,NA,TRBJ2-2,CASRYDTGPAGELFF,TGTGCCAGCAGATACGACACAGGGCCGGCCGGGGAGCTGTTTTTT
many,TRBV20-1,NA,TRBJ2-7,CSASGYVGYEQYF,TGCAGTGCTTCAGGATATGTGGGGTACGAGCAGTACTTC
many,TRBV7-9,NA,TRBJ2-5,CASSSSGIQETQYF,TGTGCCAGCAGCTCATCCGGGATCCAAGAGACCCAGTACTTC
NA,TRBV6-1,TRBD1,TRBJ1-2,CASSLVTGGAKDGYTF,TGTGCCAGCAGCCTAGTTACAGGGGGGGCAAAGGATGGCTACACCTTC
NA,TRBV5-1,NA,TRBJ1-1,CASRSRDPNTEAFF,TGCGCCAGCAGGAGCAGGGACCCGAACACTGAAGCTTTCTTT
few,TRBV20-1,TRBD2,TRBJ2-1,CSARAQALGTSGYNEQFF,TGCAGTGCTAGGGCTCAGGCCTTGGGGACTAGCGGCTACAATGAGCAGTTCTTC
few,TRBV20-1,TRBD2,TRBJ2-5,CSARTSGSSPQETQYF,TGCAGTGCAAGGACTAGCGGGAGCTCCCCCCAAGAGACCCAGTACTTC
NA,TRBV29-1,TRBD1,TRBJ1-3,CSVVDRGSGNTIYF,TGCAGCGTCGTGGACAGGGGCTCTGGAAACACCATATATTTT
NA,TRBV7-2,TRBD2,TRBJ2-3,CASSSAWALAGPTQYF,TGTGCCAGCAGCTCCGCCTGGGCTTTAGCGGGGCCCACGCAGTATTTT
NA,TRBV20-1,NA,TRBJ2-3,CSARVTGVTDTQYF,TGCAGTGCTAGAGTAACGGGAGTAACAGATACGCAGTATTTT
NA,TRBV5-1,TRBD2,TRBJ2-7,CASSFRGAGGLPYEQYF,TGCGCCAGCAGCTTCAGGGGAGCGGGAGGGCTTCCCTACGAGCAGTACTTC
few,TRBV18,NA,TRBJ2-1,CASSSQTRSEQFF,TGTGCCAGCTCATCCCAGACCCGAAGTGAGCAGTTCTTC
NA,TRBV27,NA,TRBJ2-5,CASSSASETQYF,TGTGCCAGCAGTTCCGCGTCTGAGACCCAGTACTTC
few,TRBV7-9,NA,TRBJ1-1,CASQSAPNTEAFF,TGTGCCAGTCAGTCGGCTCCGAACACTGAAGCTTTCTTT
few,TRBV5-5,TRBD2,TRBJ2-1,CASSLAIPAGGLNEQFF,TGTGCCAGCAGCTTGGCCATCCCAGCGGGAGGGCTCAATGAGCAGTTCTTC
NA,TRBV4-2,NA,TRBJ1-5,CASSQDLSGSTSNQPQHF,TGTGCCAGCAGCCAAGATCTGTCAGGGAGTACCAGCAATCAGCCCCAGCATTTT
NA,TRBV12-3/TRBV12-4,TRBD2,TRBJ2-1,CASSPVDGRGGEQFF,TGTGCCAGCAGTCCCGTGGATGGGAGGGGCGGGGAGCAGTTCTTC
many,TRBV5-1,NA,TRBJ2-1,CASSSEDNEQFF,TGCGCCAGCAGCTCGGAAGACAATGAGCAGTTCTTC
NA,TRBV9,TRBD1,TRBJ2-7,CASNPLRTGDEQYF,TGTGCCAGCAATCCTTTGAGGACAGGGGACGAGCAGTACTTC
few,TRBV25-1,NA,TRBJ1-2,CASSRTALDGYTF,TGTGCCAGCAGTAGGACAGCTTTAGATGGCTACACCTTC
NA,TRBV2,NA,TRBJ2-5,CASTSTGSGLIYF,TGTGCCAGCACTTCCACAGGGTCGGGACTAATATACTTC
NA,TRBV5-1,TRBD1,TRBJ2-2,CASRLAGTGLTGELFF,TGCGCCAGCAGGTTGGCTGGGACAGGGCTCACCGGGGAGCTGTTTTTT
many,TRBV4-1,NA,TRBJ1-3,CASSQDWKGNTIYF,TGCGCCAGCAGCCAAGACTGGAAGGGAAACACCATATATTTT
few,TRBV5-1,TRBD2,TRBJ2-5,CASSISPGLTGETQYF,TGCGCCAGCAGCATTTCCCCGGGACTAACGGGTGAGACCCAGTACTTC
NA,TRBV10-2,NA,TRBJ2-3,CASGRGLSTDTQYF,TGCGCCAGCGGCCGGGGTTTGAGCACAGATACGCAGTATTTT
NA,TRBV5-1,NA,TRBJ1-2,CASSFSGEGYTF,TGCGCCAGCAGCTTTTCAGGGGAAGGCTACACCTTC
NA,TRBV3-1,NA,TRBJ2-7,CASSLAPGAPGEQYF,TGTGCCAGCAGCCTAGCCCCGGGAGCCCCGGGGGAGCAGTACTTC
NA,TRBV12-3/TRBV12-4,TRBD2,TRBJ2-5,CASSFPDFSGTETQYF,TGTGCCAGCAGTTTCCCCGACTTTAGCGGGACAGAGACCCAGTACTTC